This T cell receptor (beta chain) was identified during a study of CD8 T cells in Susac syndrome. Germline V gene sequence: CDR1 SGHRS, CDR2 YFSETQ. Trimming cost V 4 bases and J 0 bases; bases outside gene matches: 7. There are 17 residues in the CDR3. An input of 0.5 to 1 ug of RNA was subjected to reverse transcription using random hexamers. Each CDR3 protein is one row after TCRdb ran MiXCR on the immunoSEQ multiplex PCR reads. Among roughly 200,000 distinct CDR3 sequences listed, less than 95% were seen once. The sample taken for sequencing was CD4+ T cells from PBMCs. This TCR derives from a human donor in good health. This chain joins TRBV5-1 and TRBJ2-6, with TRBD1 matching 7 bases. CDR3 sequence: CASSLTGQHSGANVLTF. Here the CDR3 DNA reads TGCGCCAGCAGCCTGACGGGACAGCACTCTGGGGCCAACGTCCTGACTTTC. The whole variable domain, remainder taken from reference TRBV5-1 and TRBJ2-6, is KAGVTQTPRYLIKTRGQQVTLSCSPISGHRSVSWYQQTPGQGLQFLFEYFSETQRNKGNFPGRFSGRQFSNSRSEMNVSTLELGDSALYLCASSLTGQHSGANVLTFGAGSRLTVL.